This TCR beta chain is from a study of cytomegalovirus exposure and HLA in healthy donors. The wider study: Earlier work reported approximately 100 million unique TCR beta sequences from 150 million to 200 million T cells. Study-wide points: Productive status was seen about 87% or about 30% of the time for most TCR beta V segments in an earlier analysis.

PCR used 60 Vbeta primers and 13 Jbeta primers. How the authors handled the data: In a later analysis, of tens of millions of unique beta chains, about 10 million appeared in at least two donors. Sequencing was performed with immunoSEQ multiplex PCR; in TCRdb, only in-frame clones are kept and a portion is missing. The DNA gave D and trimming, while V, J and clone size come from that table. The sample includes over 150,000 clones, roughly 89% of them seen just once. Germline V gives CDR1 SGHAT, CDR2 FQNNGV. Trimming removed 3 bases from V and 5 bases from J, with 19 bases in between. The CDR3 has 16 residues. Concerning this clone: The antigen remains unidentified.

The genes are TRBV11-2 and TRBJ2-5; a weak D match, TRBD2 (5 bases). This receptor was taken from a woman in her twenties or thirties in good health and CMV-seronegative. Sequencing input: PBMCs. The CDR3 DNA reads as TGTGCCAGCAGCTTGATGGGAGTCCCTATTCAGGAGACCCAGTACTTC. Its protein product is CASSLMGVPIQETQYF.